This T cell receptor beta chain was identified in a study of graft-versus-host responses after intestinal transplantation. Study-level background: Every one of the recipients received anti-thymocyte globulin induction and afterwards took tacrolimus and steroids for 3 to 4 years.

Method: immunoSEQ multiplex PCR; TCRdb's copy keeps in-frame clones and lacks some. The table shows around 23,000 clones, with 90% to 95% occurring only once. The CDR3 length is 16 residues. Trimming took off 4 bases at V and 5 bases at J, with 19 bases between the two ends. Germline V CDR1 and CDR2: SGHDT, YYEEEE. Points on this clone: Its antigen is not identified.

Study-level points and caveats: GvH clone levels peaked in circulation, and this peak was associated with early post-transplant HvG declines. Investigators detected GvH clones in recipient marrow, with some emerging earlier in ileum or blood. Allograft clonal ratios (graft-versus-host to host-versus-graft) were high in patients who had graft-donor T cell macrochimerism.

The sequence derives from a human patient who received an intestinal transplant, so some T cells may come from the graft donor. The sample here was PBMCs, taken approximately 32 days after intestinal transplant. This chain joins TRBV5-6 and TRBJ2-1; D possibly corresponds to TRBD1 (6 bases). The CDR3 spells CASSKIQGWFDNEQFF. CDR3 sequence (DNA): TGTGCCAGCAGCAAGATACAGGGTTGGTTCGACAATGAGCAGTTCTTC.